A selection of T cell receptor beta chains follows, all from one sample in a study of T cell changes during pregnancy in multiple sclerosis. The assay was immunoSEQ multiplex PCR, and TCRdb's table has in-frame clones only and misses some. The data show 60,000 to 90,000 clones, roughly nine tenths seen once. The starting material was peripheral blood, obtained in the first trimester of pregnancy. These TCRs come from a female donor in good health, enrolled as a control in a pregnancy study. The CDR3 runs from the conserved cysteine through the conserved F or W. For some rows the clone size is stated as once, few or many, or as a class when expanded; others skip it.

>TRBV27|TRBJ2-1|-
CASSSTPAGPYNEQFF
>TRBV18|TRBJ1-2|-
CASSQMTEGIYGYTF
>TRBV28|TRBJ2-7|-
CASSLGVGGYEQYF
>TRBV4-2|TRBJ2-1|-
CASSQDPLLLIAGVDNEQFF
>TRBV2|TRBJ1-2|-
CASTGTESNYGYTF
>TRBV5-4|TRBJ1-1|few
CASSFGAEAFF
>TRBV9|TRBJ2-3|-
CASAGRAGDTQYF
>TRBV27|TRBJ2-7|-
CASRTILISEQYF
>TRBV4-2|TRBJ2-2|-
CASSQTFGGPDTGELFF
>TRBV4-2|TRBJ2-7|-
CASSYSGESSYEQYF
>TRBV30|TRBJ1-5|-
CAWSVRGGAPSNQPQHF
>TRBV6-6|TRBJ1-5|-
CASSRQGVNQPQHF
>TRBV28|TRBJ1-5|-
CASSFSVQPPQHF
>TRBV2|TRBJ1-4|-
CASSDSGDRSEKLFF
>TRBV4-2|TRBJ2-2|-
CASSSSLGGTGELFF
>TRBV2|TRBJ2-3|-
CASSRVLTGTIADTQYF
>TRBV7-9|TRBJ1-1|few
CASSLDGTLEAFF
>TRBV28|TRBJ2-1|-
CASSWTSGVLGEQFF
>TRBV5-1|TRBJ2-1|-
CASTSRSFDEQFF
>TRBV10-3|TRBJ2-1|-
CAISDPRTSSNEQFF
>TRBV5-5|TRBJ1-5|-
CASSLRHDGNQPQHF
>TRBV2|TRBJ1-5|-
CASSGAGGFPNQPQHF
>TRBV18|TRBJ1-1|once
CASSQDRSYTEAFF
>TRBV4-1|TRBJ1-2|-
CASSHPGWGQGYTF
>TRBV28|TRBJ2-7|-
CASSLRLEAGELTYEQYF
>TRBV5-1|TRBJ2-7|-
CASSIYYEQYF
>TRBV7-9|TRBJ2-5|-
CASSQRGGETQYF
>TRBV6-5|TRBJ2-7|-
CASSYSQSGFYEQYF
>TRBV2|TRBJ2-5|-
CASSEALPALGLGETQYF
>TRBV9|TRBJ2-7|-
CASSVGDSRLGYEQYF
>TRBV9|TRBJ2-3|-
CASSVVTGVADTQYF
>TRBV11-2|TRBJ2-3|once
CASSVRSSTDTQYF
>TRBV6-5|TRBJ2-7|once
CASIPTSGTREQYF
>TRBV5-6|TRBJ2-7|-
CASTSGTGVVEQYF
>TRBV28|TRBJ1-5|-
CASSTSSSPQPQHF
>TRBV5-1|TRBJ2-7|-
CASAAISAYEQYF
>TRBV5-1|TRBJ2-7|once
CASSFVGLAGPSTTYEQYF
>TRBV25-1|TRBJ1-4|-
CASSVGRGQEKLFF
>TRBV7-2|TRBJ2-7|-
CASSQRASSSYEQYF
>TRBV27|TRBJ2-4|-
CASSLTSRGAKNIQYF
>TRBV21-1|TRBJ1-4|-
CASSSMPQGAREKLFF
>TRBV2|TRBJ2-7|-
CASSRGRQGGDEQYF
>TRBV7-2|TRBJ2-5|-
CASSLMIAGMETQYF
>TRBV20-1|TRBJ1-2|many
CSAKPSKGYTF
>TRBV6-4|TRBJ2-1|-
CASSVEAEGNEQFF
>TRBV18|TRBJ2-1|-
CASSPAGSYNEQFF
>TRBV19|TRBJ1-4|-
CASSIEGGAGNEKLFF